The 3 T cell receptor beta chains in this list originate from one sample, sequenced in a study of blood T cell repertoires in COVID-19. Sequenced by immunoSEQ multiplex PCR; TCRdb stores in-frame clones only, minus some. The repertoire holds roughly 14,000 clones, with roughly 80% as singletons. Sequences were obtained from peripheral blood. These receptors came from an older man with active or convalescent COVID-19.

The chain is built from TRBV6-5 and TRBJ1-6; tentatively, D is TRBD1 (5 bases). Germline V CDR1 and CDR2: MNHEY, SVGAGI. Trimming removed 6 bases at V and 9 bases at J, with 15 bases between. CDR3 length equals 14 residues. CDR3: CASSQNRPGSPLHF. DNA of the CDR3: TGTGCCAGCAGCCAGAACAGGCCGGGTTCACCCCTCCACTTT.

This chain connects TRBV10-3 to TRBJ2-2; 12 bases match TRBD2. J gave up 2 bases and V 6 bases, and 4 bases lay outside the gene matches. The CDR3 has 16 amino acids. CDR1 and CDR2 (germline): ENHRY, SYGVKD. The CDR3 nucleotides read TGTGCCATCAGCGAGACTAGCGGGGGTAACACCGGGGAGCTGTTTTTT. This sequence encodes CAISETSGGNTGELFF.

This clone ranks as medium-sized. The rearrangement uses TRBV19 and TRBJ2-3; 14 nucleotides agree with TRBD2. Germline V gene sequence: CDR1 LNHDA, CDR2 SQIVND (reference sequence). CDR3 size: 16 residues. V was pared by 3 bases and J by 2 bases, with 1 base of the junction left unmatched. CDR3 protein: CASSMGLAGATDTQYF. As DNA, the CDR3 is TGTGCCAGTAGTATGGGACTAGCGGGGGCCACAGATACGCAGTATTTT.